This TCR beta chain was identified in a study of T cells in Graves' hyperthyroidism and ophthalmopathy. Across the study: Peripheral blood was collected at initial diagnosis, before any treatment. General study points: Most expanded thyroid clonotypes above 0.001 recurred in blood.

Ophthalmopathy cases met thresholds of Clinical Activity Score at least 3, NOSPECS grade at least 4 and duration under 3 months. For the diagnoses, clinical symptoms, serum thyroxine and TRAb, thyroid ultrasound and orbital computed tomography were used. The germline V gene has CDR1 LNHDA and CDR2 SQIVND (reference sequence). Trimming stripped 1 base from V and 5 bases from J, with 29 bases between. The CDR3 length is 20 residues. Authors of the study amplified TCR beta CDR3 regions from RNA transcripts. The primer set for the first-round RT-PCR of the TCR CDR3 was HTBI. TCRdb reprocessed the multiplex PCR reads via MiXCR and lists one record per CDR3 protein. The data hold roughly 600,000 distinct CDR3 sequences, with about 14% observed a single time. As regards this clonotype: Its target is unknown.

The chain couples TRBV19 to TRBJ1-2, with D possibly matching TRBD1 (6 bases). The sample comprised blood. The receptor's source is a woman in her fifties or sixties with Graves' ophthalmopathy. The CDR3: CASSIGLFDRWSVVGYGYTF. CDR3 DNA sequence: TGTGCCAGTAGTATAGGGTTGTTTGACAGGTGGTCTGTAGTCGGGTATGGCTACACCTTC.